This T cell receptor beta chain was recorded in a study of T cell changes during pregnancy in multiple sclerosis. The CDR3 consists of 16 residues. CDR1 and CDR2 from the germline V gene are GTSNPN and SVGIG (reference sequence). Germline trimming cut 3 bases from V and 0 bases from J; bases unmatched to any gene: 7. Measured with immunoSEQ multiplex PCR; TCRdb has only the in-frame clones, and not every one. The sample yields tens of thousands of clones, roughly 92% seen once. V is TRBV30 and J is TRBJ1-1, with TRBD1 matching 10 bases. The clonotype comes from a female donor with multiple sclerosis, enrolled in a pregnancy study. This specimen was CD4+ T cells from peripheral blood mononuclear cells, taken in the third trimester of pregnancy. In DNA form, the CDR3 reads TGTGCCTGGAGAGGTGGAGGGACAGGGGTGAACACTGAAGCTTTCTTT. Translating gives CAWRGGGTGVNTEAFF. The complete variable domain, with remaining parts taken from reference TRBV30 and TRBJ1-1, reads SQTIHQWPATLVQPVGSPLSLECTVEGTSNPNLYWYRQAAGRGLQLLFYSVGIGQISSEVPQNLSASRPQDRQFILSSKKLLLSDSGFYLCAWRGGGTGVNTEAFFGQGTRLTVV.